Reported below is one T cell receptor beta chain. Its specific antigen is unknown. Base qualities are not provided; no much larger clone lies one nucleotide away. Library preparation used the immunoSEQ multiplex PCR assay. In the original analysis: A statistical classification framework was built for diagnosing cytomegalovirus status from the catalog of TCR beta chain sequences. TCRdb took this table from immuneACCESS and kept in-frame rearrangements with V and J called. Such tables lack part of the clones; where checked against another copy, unresolved V genes explain under half of the gap, and the rest is unexplained. D and trimming come from the DNA, and the V and J calls and clone size come from that table. Present in this sample are about 130,000 clones, around 89% of which were seen just once. Around 6% of the sample rests with the top ten. This specimen comes from a study of cytomegalovirus exposure and HLA in healthy donors listed by TCRdb under 2017. About the study as a whole: A later analysis indicated that the roughly 120 validation repertoires were generated on the platform also employed for the approximately 690 repertoires of the first cohort. Along with the approximately 700-subject first cohort, a separate validation cohort of over a hundred different subjects was used. The study combined high-throughput TCR immunosequencing, statistical association of individual TCRs with disease status, and machine learning to predict cytomegalovirus infection status. The study aimed to test whether cataloging public T cell receptors could reveal signatures of past pathogen exposure. Results and caveats for the whole study, not just this receptor: A later analysis lacked HLA typing for the validation cohort, so it scored co-occurrence in that cohort across all 110 or so repertoires. In vitro tests confirmed that a few of the cytomegalovirus-associated TCR beta chains recognize cytomegalovirus antigens. According to the authors, the approach could potentially be generalized to other disease states and immunological phenotypes. Of the cluster scores, roughly 95% were above 0 in a later analysis, which found that TCRs clustered in the first cohort also tended to co-occur in the 95 to 150 validation repertoires. In the study, around 160 TCR beta chains were listed as associated with cytomegalovirus. The classifier was reported to diagnose cytomegalovirus status with high specificity and sensitivity in both the original and validation cohorts. Most TCR sequences were seen in very few donors, while some public TCRs were found in many individuals.

The donors were included in the validation cohort of 130 or so subjects, a group kept apart from the roughly 670-subject first cohort. This receptor was taken from a woman under 40 in good health and CMV-seropositive. Input material: PBMCs.

The nucleotides read TGTGCCAGCAGCCCGGGACTAGCGGGAGGGTTCTACGAGCAGTACTTC. Translated, this gives CASSPGLAGGFYEQYF. Recombination linked TRBV28 to TRBJ2-7, with 16 central nucleotides matching TRBD2. As encoded in the germline V gene, CDR1 is MDHEN while CDR2 is SYDVKM. V is trimmed back by 6 bases and J by 3 bases, and the junction contains 5 bases that no gene match accounts for. Including the terminal cysteine and phenylalanine, the CDR3 comprises 16 residues. The kept DNA is CDR3 alone, 48 bases in frame from the first base.